What follows are 25 T cell receptor beta chains derived from one specimen sequenced in a study of cytomegalovirus exposure and HLA in healthy donors (dated by TCRdb to 2016 to 2017). The library was prepared using the immunoSEQ multiplex PCR assay. The multiplex PCR relied on a mix of 60 forward primers for TCR Vbeta segments and 13 reverse primers for TCR Jbeta segments. TCRdb mirrors the immuneACCESS table, restricted to in-frame sequences. Some clones are absent from its copies; in checked studies, under half trace to an unresolved V gene, and the reason for the others is unknown. The sample's table lists a count of about 32,000 clones. Together, the top ten hold around 5% of the sample. The sample taken for sequencing was PBMCs. These receptors were collected from a female donor in good health and CMV-seronegative.

The CDR3 bases are TGTGCCAGCAGTCCAAACGACAGGGTCTATAGCAATCAGCCCCAGCATTTT. This codes for CASSPNDRVYSNQPQHF. V and J are TRBV9 and TRBJ1-5, with 7 bases that match TRBD1. There are 17 residues in the CDR3. The germline CDR1 and CDR2 sequences are SGDLS and YYNGEE. V was clipped by 5 bases and J by 0 bases; unmatched bases: 11.

The V and J genes are TRBV4-1 and TRBJ2-7, with a possible D match to TRBD2 (6 bases). Germline V CDR1 and CDR2: MGHRA, YSYEKL. CDR3 length: 16 residues. V dropped 1 base and J dropped 0 bases, with 13 bases sitting between them. The CDR3 DNA follows: TGCGCCAGCAGCCAAGGGCCCGGGACTGGCTCCTACGAGCAGTACTTC. This sequence encodes CASSQGPGTGSYEQYF.

The chain uses TRBV19 and TRBJ1-5; possibly TRBD1 for D (5 bases). Germline CDR1 LNHDA, CDR2 SQIVND (reference sequence). Trimming removed 1 base at V and 0 bases at J, with 7 bases between. CDR3 length equals 15 residues. CDR3 sequence reads: CASSIVGGSNQPQHF. CDR3 DNA: TGTGCCAGTAGTATAGTCGGGGGTAGCAATCAGCCCCAGCATTTT.

The chain is built from TRBV6-1 and TRBJ1-3; 7 bases map to TRBD1. The CDR3 has 15 amino acids. Germline CDR1 is MNHNS and CDR2 is SASEGT. V gave up 1 base and J gave up 4 bases; unmatched junction bases: 4. The CDR3 reads CASSEVGGSGNTIYF. Here the CDR3 DNA reads TGTGCCAGCAGTGAAGTAGGGGGCTCCGGAAACACCATATATTTT.

The chain has TRBV7-9 and TRBJ2-7; no clear D gene. The germline V gene encodes CDR1 SEHNR and CDR2 FQNEAQ (reference sequence). The CDR3 has 13 amino acids. The germline V and J ends were trimmed by 0 bases and 4 bases, with 7 bases remaining between them. This chain's CDR3 is CASSLAESYEQYF. CDR3 sequence (DNA): TGTGCCAGCAGCTTAGCGGAGTCATACGAGCAGTACTTC.

The chain uses TRBV18 and TRBJ2-3, with D perhaps TRBD2 (6 bases). This CDR3 contains 15 residues. Trimming removed 5 bases from V and 4 bases from J, with 16 bases in between. The V gene's germline CDR1 is KGHSH and CDR2 LQKENI. The DNA for the CDR3 is TGTGCCAGCTCATGGGTGAAGGCTAGCGCAGATACGCAGTATTTT. Translating it yields CASSWVKASADTQYF.

The chain uses TRBV29-1 and TRBJ2-3; 7 nucleotides match TRBD1. CDR1 and CDR2 (germline): SQVTM, ANQGSEA. J gave up 7 bases and V 7 bases, and 5 bases lay outside the gene matches. This CDR3 is built from 11 residues. CDR3 in amino acids: CSGMTGNTQYF. For the CDR3, the DNA is TGCAGCGGAATGACAGGGAATACGCAGTATTTT.

The chain joins TRBV29-1 to TRBJ2-7, with 8 positions matching TRBD1. The V gene's germline CDR1 is SQVTM and CDR2 ANQGSEA. V was pared by 5 bases and J by 4 bases, with 4 bases of the junction left unmatched. The CDR3 spans 12 residues. In nucleotides, the CDR3 is TGCAGCGTTCAGGACAGGGCTTACGAGCAGTACTTC. Its translation: CSVQDRAYEQYF.

The V call is TRBV10-3, the J call TRBJ1-5, with D uncertain. Trimming took 2 bases from V and 2 from J, leaving 10 bases between them. Germline CDR1 reads ENHRY; CDR2 reads SYGVKD. This CDR3 region has 15 residues. The DNA of the CDR3 is TGTGCCATCAGTGAGAGCGGGGTCGGCAATCAGCCCCAGCATTTT. Protein: CAISESGVGNQPQHF.

The chain combines TRBV5-1 with TRBJ2-7; 11 positions agree with TRBD1. This CDR3 has 18 amino acids. Germline CDR1 is SGHRS and CDR2 is YFSETQ. The J segment lost 0 bases and the V segment lost 0 bases, leaving 8 bases of the junction unmatched. The CDR3 here is CASSLGDPGTGGSYEQYF. CDR3 coding DNA: TGCGCCAGCAGCTTGGGGGATCCCGGGACAGGGGGCTCCTACGAGCAGTACTTC. Drawing the rest from reference TRBV5-1 and TRBJ2-7, the complete variable domain is KAGVTQTPRYLIKTRGQQVTLSCSPISGHRSVSWYQQTPGQGLQFLFEYFSETQRNKGNFPGRFSGRQFSNSRSEMNVSTLELGDSALYLCASSLGDPGTGGSYEQYFGPGTRLTVT.

The V gene is TRBV4-2, the J gene TRBJ1-2; 10 bases align to TRBD1. CDR3 length equals 15 residues. Germline loops: CDR1 LGHNA, CDR2 YNFKEQ. Germline trimming cut 1 base from V and 4 bases from J; bases unmatched to any gene: 3. The CDR3 here is CASSQVRQGAYGYTF. The DNA for the CDR3 is TGTGCCAGCAGCCAAGTGCGACAGGGGGCCTATGGCTACACCTTC.

This chain links TRBV11-3 with TRBJ1-1; TRBD1 is a possible D gene (5 bases). The V gene's germline CDR1 is SGHNT and CDR2 YENEEA. The CDR3 runs to 14 residues. Trimming removed 6 bases at V and 4 bases at J, with 15 bases between. The CDR3: CASSPGGVSTEAFF. CDR3 DNA: TGTGCCAGCAGTCCCGGAGGGGTGAGCACTGAAGCTTTCTTT. The variable domain in full, completed from reference TRBV11-3 and TRBJ1-1, reads EAGVVQSPRYKIIEKKQPVAFWCNPISGHNTLYWYLQNLGQGPELLIRYENEEAVDDSQLPKDRFSAERLKGVDSTLKIQPAELGDSAVYLCASSPGGVSTEAFFGQGTRLTVV.

This sequence joins TRBV5-1 and TRBJ1-4; D gene uncertain. V was pared by 0 bases and J by 4 bases, with 10 bases between. In germline, CDR1 is SGHRS, CDR2 YFSETQ. The CDR3 runs to 15 residues. The CDR3 protein is CASSLDRNLNEKLFF. The CDR3 DNA reads as TGCGCCAGCAGCTTGGACAGAAACCTTAATGAAAAACTGTTTTTT.

The genes are TRBV6-5 and TRBJ2-3; TRBD1 aligns across 7 bases. The CDR3 has 13 residues. V lost 4 bases, J lost 5 bases, and 3 bases stayed unmatched. Germline assignment: CDR1 MNHEY and CDR2 SVGAGI. CDR3 residues: CASSSGTEDTQYF. The CDR3 bases are TGTGCCAGCAGTTCGGGGACAGAAGATACGCAGTATTTT.

The chain has TRBV6-1 and TRBJ1-2; 7 bases agree with TRBD1. The CDR3 length is 14 residues. Unmatched junction bases numbered 5, after V lost 6 bases and J lost 1 base. Looked up from germline, CDR1 is MNHNS and CDR2 is SASEGT. The DNA for the CDR3 is TGTGCCAGCAGGACAGGGTGGGGTAACTATGGCTACACCTTC. Translated, it gives CASRTGWGNYGYTF.

This chain uses TRBV19 with TRBJ1-6; D is undetermined. The CDR3 is 14 residues long. Per the germline V gene, CDR1 is LNHDA and CDR2 is SQIVND (reference sequence). Trimming stripped 3 bases from V and 7 bases from J, with 10 bases between. The CDR3 DNA is TGTGCCAGTAGTATGGAGAGAATCAATTCACCCCTCCACTTT. This sequence encodes CASSMERINSPLHF.

The V gene is TRBV6-5, the J gene TRBJ1-4; D possibly corresponds to TRBD1 (5 bases). The CDR3 is made up of 14 amino acids. CDR1 MNHEY and CDR2 SVGAGI come from the germline V gene. Trimming stripped 6 bases from V and 5 bases from J, with 13 bases between. The DNA of the CDR3 is TGTGCCAGCAGCCCTCAGGGAGGAAATGAAAAACTGTTTTTT. Translated: CASSPQGGNEKLFF.

The V call is TRBV7-9, the J call TRBJ1-1; 7 bases agree with TRBD1. The CDR3 has 15 residues. After removal of 5 bases from V and 1 base from J, the junction contained 7 bases not matched to a gene. Germline loops: CDR1 SEHNR, CDR2 FQNEAQ (reference sequence). CDR3 loop: CASSPNRGTNTEAFF. CDR3 sequence (DNA): TGTGCCAGCAGCCCCAACAGGGGAACGAACACTGAAGCTTTCTTT.

J is TRBJ2-3 and V is TRBV6-5, with D maybe TRBD1 (5 bases). V lost 5 bases, J lost 1 base, and 13 bases lay in between. Germline values: CDR1 MNHEY, CDR2 SVGAGI. This CDR3 is built from 15 residues. CDR3: CASSPLRGGTDTQYF. The CDR3 DNA is TGTGCCAGCAGTCCCCTTAGGGGCGGCACAGATACGCAGTATTTT.

The J gene is TRBJ2-7, the V gene TRBV18; D uncertain. Germline CDR1 reads KGHSH; CDR2 reads LQKENI. Trimming took 3 bases from V and 4 from J, leaving 13 bases between them. The CDR3 has 14 residues. For the CDR3, the DNA is TGTGCCAGCTCACCCTCCCGAGGTATATACGAGCAGTACTTC. Amino acids: CASSPSRGIYEQYF.

This chain links TRBV28 with TRBJ1-3; tentative D call: TRBD1 (5 bases). V lost 4 bases and J 2 bases, leaving 12 bases between the germline ends. The CDR3 extends over 15 amino acids. Germline V CDR1 and CDR2: MDHEN, SYDVKM. CDR3 in DNA: TGTGCCAGCAGTTCTGGGGGGGATCCTGGAAACACCATATATTTT. Translation gives CASSSGGDPGNTIYF.

As concerns this clone: The sample carries other DNA sequences with the same CDR3. J is TRBJ2-1 and V is TRBV5-4; 14 nucleotides align to TRBD2. Unmatched junction bases numbered 6, after V lost 5 bases and J lost 5 bases. Looked up from germline, CDR1 is SGHNT and CDR2 is YYREEE (reference sequence). This CDR3 is 16 amino acids long. This chain's CDR3 is CASSRLAGGPNNEQFF. CDR3 DNA sequence: TGTGCCAGCAGTCGACTAGCGGGGGGGCCGAACAATGAGCAGTTCTTC.

The rearrangement uses TRBV4-2 and TRBJ2-7, with D perhaps matching TRBD2 (5 bases). Germline V CDR1 and CDR2: LGHNA, YNFKEQ. CDR3 length equals 16 residues. The V end lost 0 bases, the J end lost 5 bases, and 17 bases lay between the germline ends. CDR3 residues: CASSQDLFLRGNEQYF. CDR3 bases: TGTGCCAGCAGCCAAGATCTGTTCCTACGGGGAAACGAGCAGTACTTC.

For the CDR3, the DNA is TGTGCCAGCAGCTTGATTGGAGCGGGGGGGAAGTACGAGCAGTACTTC. Amino acids: CASSLIGAGGKYEQYF. The rearrangement links TRBV5-4 to TRBJ2-7; 10 positions agree with TRBD2. The CDR3 covers 16 residues. V shed 1 base, J shed 4 bases, and the junction held 8 bases outside the gene matches. CDR1 SGHNT and CDR2 YYREEE come from the germline V gene (reference sequence).

By frequency, this clone is medium-sized. The chain is built from TRBV6-4 and TRBJ2-6; 7 bases align to TRBD2. This CDR3 comprises 16 residues. V trimming: 0 bases; J trimming: 1 base; junction bases outside the gene matches: 0. Germline assignment: CDR1 MRHNA and CDR2 SNTAGT. The CDR3 bases are TGTGCCAGCAGTGACTCGGGGGGGTCTGGGGCCAACGTCCTGACTTTC. Its translation is CASSDSGGSGANVLTF.